These 25 T cell receptor beta chains originate from one sample sequenced in a study of early T cells in non-severe SARS-CoV-2 infection. A single record per CDR3 protein comes from TCRdb applying MiXCR to the 5' RACE reads. The sample yields more than 50,000 distinct CDR3 sequences, around 14% seen once. The input for sequencing was whole blood, taken at baseline. The receptors originated from an adult who was a healthcare worker with PCR-confirmed SARS-CoV-2 infection or an uninfected control (not recorded which).

This clonotype has ten or more counts. The V gene is TRBV21-1, the J gene TRBJ2-7; the table calls TRBD2, which could not be checked here. TRBV21-1 is designated a pseudogene. The CDR3 covers 14 residues. For the CDR3, the DNA is TGTGCCAGCAGGCCTAGCGGTGTCTCCTACGAGCAGTACTTC. Protein sequence: CASRPSGVSYEQYF.

The chain is built from TRBV6-6 and TRBJ1-6; 8 bases are a match to TRBD1. The J segment lost 8 bases and the V segment lost 6 bases, leaving 6 bases of the junction unmatched. CDR3 length equals 14 residues. Germline-derived CDR1 and CDR2 are MNHNY and SVGAGI (reference sequence). The CDR3 loop is CASSPTGAHSPLHF. CDR3 bases: TGTGCCAGCAGCCCGACAGGGGCTCATTCACCCCTCCACTTT.

This clonotype was seen only a few times. The genes are TRBV4-1 and TRBJ2-7; 9 bases fit TRBD1. This CDR3 spans 16 amino acids. Germline trimming cut 2 bases from V and 1 base from J; bases unmatched to any gene: 6. Germline CDR1 is MGHRA and CDR2 is YSYEKL. CDR3 nucleotides: TGCGCCAGCAGCCAAACCGGGACAGGGCTTTCCTACGAGCAGTACTTC. Translating it yields CASSQTGTGLSYEQYF.

This clonotype was found a few times. The chain joins TRBV7-6 to TRBJ1-1, with 7 bases fitting TRBD1. Germline trimming cut 0 bases from V and 4 bases from J; bases unmatched to any gene: 11. Germline V CDR1 and CDR2: SGHVS, FNYEAQ. This CDR3 contains 17 residues. CDR3 residues: CASSLAGLQGIGTEAFF. The CDR3 bases are TGTGCCAGCAGCTTAGCAGGGCTACAGGGGATAGGCACTGAAGCTTTCTTT.

This clonotype was detected a few times. The CDR3: CASSRSYGYTF. CDR3 DNA sequence: TGTGCCAGTAGTAGGAGTTATGGCTACACCTTC. V usage is TRBV19 and J usage is TRBJ1-2; D call uncertain. CDR1 LNHDA and CDR2 SQIVND come from the germline V gene (reference sequence). V lost 4 bases to trimming and J lost 5 bases, with 5 bases between them. The CDR3 is 11 amino acids. Combining the CDR3 with reference TRBV19 and TRBJ1-2 gives the whole variable domain DGGITQSPKYLFRKEGQNVTLSCEQNLNHDAMYWYRQDPGQGLRLIYYSQIVNDFQKGDIAEGYSVSREKKESFPLTVTSAQKNPTAFYLCASSRSYGYTFGSGTRLTVV.

The rearrangement links TRBV5-4 to TRBJ2-5; D not certain. Germline V gene lookup returns CDR1 SGHNT and CDR2 YYREEE (reference sequence). Trimming removed 0 bases at V and 7 bases at J, with 10 bases between. The CDR3 totals 13 residues. CDR3 in amino acids: CASSLDPIGTQYF. CDR3 in DNA: TGTGCCAGCAGCTTGGACCCGATAGGGACCCAGTACTTC.

This clonotype was seen a few times. The chain carries TRBV6-2 or TRBV6-3 and TRBJ1-2, with 11 bases that match TRBD1. CDR1 and CDR2 from the germline V gene are MNHEY and SVGEGT. J lost 4 bases, V lost 2 bases, and 12 bases had no gene match. The CDR3 spans 18 residues. CDR3 amino acids: CASSYTGQGASFLYGYTF. The CDR3 DNA is TGTGCCAGCAGTTACACCGGACAGGGGGCATCGTTCCTCTATGGCTACACCTTC.

The chain carries TRBV11-2 and TRBJ1-2; no firm D call. Germline V lookup: CDR1 SGHAT, CDR2 FQNNGV. V was clipped by 0 bases and J by 4 bases, with 6 bases between them. CDR3 length: 13 residues. The CDR3 protein is CASSLEVSYGYTF. The DNA for the CDR3 is TGTGCCAGCAGCTTAGAAGTTAGCTATGGCTACACCTTC. The full variable domain, its missing parts supplied by reference TRBV11-2 and TRBJ1-2, is EAGVAQSPRYKIIEKRQSVAFWCNPISGHATLYWYQQILGQGPKLLIQFQNNGVVDDSQLPKDRFSAERLKGVDSTLKIQPAKLEDSAVYLCASSLEVSYGYTFGSGTRLTVV.

This chain joins TRBV7-9 and TRBJ2-3; 11 nucleotides line up with TRBD2. The CDR3 loop spans 16 amino acids. With 3 bases clipped from V and 2 bases from J, the junction kept 4 bases outside the gene matches. In germline, CDR1 is SEHNR, CDR2 FQNEAQ (reference sequence). CDR3 DNA: TGTGCCAGCAGCTTCGGACTAGCGGGCAACACAGATACGCAGTATTTT. Its translation: CASSFGLAGNTDTQYF. Filled out from reference TRBV7-9 and TRBJ2-3, the complete variable domain reads DTGVSQNPRHKITKRGQNVTFRCDPISEHNRLYWYRQTLGQGPEFLTYFQNEAQLEKSRLLSDRFSAERPKGSFSTLEIQRTEQGDSAMYLCASSFGLAGNTDTQYFGPGTRLTVL.

This clonotype was seen many times. This chain connects TRBV20-1 to TRBJ2-1; a possible D gene is TRBD1 (6 bases). V gave up 6 bases and J gave up 8 bases, with 17 bases separating them. The CDR3 runs to 13 residues. Germline assignment: CDR1 DFQATT and CDR2 SNEGSKA (reference sequence). CDR3 nucleotide sequence: TGCAGTGCGGATAACAGGGTAAAGGATGAGCAGTTCTTC. Protein product: CSADNRVKDEQFF.

The gene calls are TRBV20-1 and TRBJ2-3, with 8 positions matching TRBD1. The CDR3 totals 13 residues. V trimming: 5 bases; J trimming: 4 bases; junction bases outside the gene matches: 5. Per the germline V gene, CDR1 is DFQATT and CDR2 is SNEGSKA (reference sequence). The CDR3: CSAPGQGADTQYF. CDR3 DNA sequence: TGCAGTGCTCCCGGACAGGGAGCAGATACGCAGTATTTT.

This chain links TRBV28 with TRBJ1-3; D unresolved. V was shortened by 6 bases and J by 3 bases, with 15 bases between the two germline ends. Per the germline V gene, CDR1 is MDHEN and CDR2 is SYDVKM. The CDR3 length is 15 residues. CDR3: CASRPGAASGNTIYF. CDR3 bases: TGTGCCAGCAGGCCAGGAGCGGCTAGTGGAAACACCATATATTTT.

Ten or more counts support this clonotype. The rearrangement uses TRBV29-1 and TRBJ2-5; no firm D call. This CDR3 region has 16 residues. V lost 3 bases to trimming and J lost 1 base, with 18 bases between them. CDR1 and CDR2 from the germline V gene are SQVTM and ANQGSEA. The CDR3: CSVESVGDKTQETQYF. The CDR3 DNA is TGCAGCGTTGAGTCGGTTGGCGATAAGACCCAAGAGACCCAGTACTTC.

The rearrangement uses TRBV6-6 and TRBJ2-1; possibly TRBD1 for D (5 bases). The V end was cut by 5 bases, the J end by 0 bases, with 8 bases between. The CDR3 has 14 amino acids. From germline, CDR1 is MNHNY and CDR2 SVGAGI (reference sequence). The CDR3 DNA is TGTGCCAGCAGTCAGGGTGGCTCCTACAATGAGCAGTTCTTC. Translation: CASSQGGSYNEQFF.

This clonotype showed up just a few times. This rearrangement joins TRBV5-4 to TRBJ1-1; D is undetermined. The germline gives CDR1 SGHNT, CDR2 YYREEE (reference sequence). The V and J ends lost 4 bases and 2 bases respectively, with 12 bases between them. The CDR3 covers 14 residues. The CDR3 DNA reads as TGTGCCAGCAGCCTCCCAGAGACCAACACTGAAGCTTTCTTT. Protein product: CASSLPETNTEAFF.

This clonotype turned up a few times. The chain recombines TRBV20-1 with TRBJ1-6; no reliable D call. The germline V and J ends were trimmed by 0 bases and 5 bases, with 8 bases remaining between them. Per the germline V gene, CDR1 is DFQATT and CDR2 is SNEGSKA (reference sequence). The CDR3 spans 14 residues. The CDR3 DNA is TGCAGTGCTAGAGAACCTAGCAATAATTCACCCCTCCACTTT. It codes for CSAREPSNNSPLHF.

There are a few counts of this clonotype. V usage is TRBV2 and J usage is TRBJ2-1; 8 bases align to TRBD2. J lost 0 bases, V lost 10 bases, and 8 bases had no gene match. The germline V gene encodes CDR1 SNHLY and CDR2 FYNNEI. There are 15 residues in the CDR3. The CDR3 region is CATKTSVLSYNEQFF. Here the CDR3 DNA reads TGTGCCACGAAGACTAGCGTCCTCTCCTACAATGAGCAGTTCTTC. The full variable domain, rest sourced from reference TRBV2 and TRBJ2-1, is EPEVTQTPSHQVTQMGQEVILRCVPISNHLYFYWYRQILGQKVEFLVSFYNNEISEKSEIFDDQFSVERPDGSNFTLKIRSTKLEDSAMYFCATKTSVLSYNEQFFGPGTRLTVL.

The chain joins TRBV12-3 or TRBV12-4 to TRBJ2-3; 9 bases align to TRBD2. The CDR3 sequence is 16 residues long. V was clipped by 3 bases and J by 2 bases; unmatched bases: 6. The DNA of the CDR3 is TGTGCCAGCAGTTTTGAGCGGGGGGCGACCACAGATACGCAGTATTTT. This gives the protein CASSFERGATTDTQYF.

The chain uses TRBV24-1 and TRBJ2-3; a possible D gene is TRBD2 (6 bases). The length of the CDR3 is 15 residues. V was cut by 1 base and J by 2 bases, with 9 bases left in between. Germline loops: CDR1 KGHDR, CDR2 SFDVKD. CDR3 region: CATSDFRENTDTQYF. CDR3 DNA sequence: TGTGCCACCAGTGATTTTCGGGAGAACACAGATACGCAGTATTTT.

This chain links TRBV7-2 with TRBJ2-1; 9 nucleotides agree with TRBD2. CDR1 and CDR2 from the germline V gene are SGHTA and FQGNSA. V shed 5 bases and J 1 base; nucleotides not matched to a gene: 9. The CDR3 extends over 17 amino acids. CDR3 region: CASSPRAGGTSYNEQFF. DNA for the CDR3: TGTGCCAGCAGCCCTAGAGCGGGAGGAACGTCCTACAATGAGCAGTTCTTC.

This chain joins TRBV20-1 and TRBJ1-4; D is unresolved. Germline lookup yields CDR1 DFQATT and CDR2 SNEGSKA (reference sequence). The CDR3 sequence is 14 residues long. The V end lost 6 bases, the J end lost 7 bases, and 18 bases lay between the germline ends. The DNA for the CDR3 is TGCAGTGCCCTTTCTCCACTTGGCGGTGAAAAACTGTTTTTT. This sequence encodes CSALSPLGGEKLFF.

This clonotype has a count of ten or more. The rearrangement joins TRBV9 to TRBJ2-5; D not resolved. V was cut by 3 bases and J by 1 base, with 16 bases left in between. This CDR3 contains 16 residues. Germline V gene data show CDR1 as SGDLS and CDR2 as YYNGEE. The CDR3 coding sequence is TGTGCCAGCAGCGCGGATCCGGTATGGCCCCAAGAGACCCAGTACTTC. Protein product: CASSADPVWPQETQYF.

This clonotype has ten or more counts. The V call is TRBV20-1, the J call TRBJ2-7, with D unclear. From germline, CDR1 is DFQATT and CDR2 SNEGSKA (reference sequence). This CDR3 has 14 amino acids. The V end was cut by 0 bases, the J end by 2 bases, with 11 bases between. DNA of the CDR3: TGCAGTGCTAGAGATAAACAGAGGACCTACGAGCAGTACTTC. This gives the protein CSARDKQRTYEQYF.

The chain links TRBV20-1 to TRBJ1-6, with a weak D call TRBD1 (6 bases). Germline CDR1 DFQATT, CDR2 SNEGSKA (reference sequence). V was trimmed by 1 base and J by 0 bases, leaving 7 bases between them. The CDR3 runs to 15 residues. CDR3 nucleotide sequence: TGCAGTGCTAGAGCGGACAGCTCCTATAATTCACCCCTCCACTTT. The encoded protein is CSARADSSYNSPLHF.

This clonotype came up a few times. The chain has TRBV20-1 and TRBJ1-2; 7 nucleotides line up with TRBD1. CDR3 length equals 12 residues. Looked up from germline, CDR1 is DFQATT and CDR2 is SNEGSKA (reference sequence). Trimming removed 5 bases from V and 3 bases from J; junction bases left unmatched: 3. CDR3 sequence reads: CSAETGDYGYTF. CDR3 sequence (DNA): TGCAGTGCTGAAACAGGGGACTATGGCTACACCTTC.